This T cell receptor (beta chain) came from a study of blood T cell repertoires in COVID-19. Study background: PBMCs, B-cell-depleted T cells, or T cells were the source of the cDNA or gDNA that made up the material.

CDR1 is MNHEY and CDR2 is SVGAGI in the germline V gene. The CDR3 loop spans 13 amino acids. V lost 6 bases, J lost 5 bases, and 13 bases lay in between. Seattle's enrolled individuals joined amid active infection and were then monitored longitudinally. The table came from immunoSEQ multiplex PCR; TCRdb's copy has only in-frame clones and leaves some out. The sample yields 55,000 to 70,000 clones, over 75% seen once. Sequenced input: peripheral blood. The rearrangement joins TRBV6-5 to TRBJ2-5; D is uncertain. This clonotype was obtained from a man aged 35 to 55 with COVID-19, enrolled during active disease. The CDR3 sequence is CASRTGGSETQYF. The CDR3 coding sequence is TGTGCCAGCAGGACCGGCGGTTCGGAGACCCAGTACTTC.